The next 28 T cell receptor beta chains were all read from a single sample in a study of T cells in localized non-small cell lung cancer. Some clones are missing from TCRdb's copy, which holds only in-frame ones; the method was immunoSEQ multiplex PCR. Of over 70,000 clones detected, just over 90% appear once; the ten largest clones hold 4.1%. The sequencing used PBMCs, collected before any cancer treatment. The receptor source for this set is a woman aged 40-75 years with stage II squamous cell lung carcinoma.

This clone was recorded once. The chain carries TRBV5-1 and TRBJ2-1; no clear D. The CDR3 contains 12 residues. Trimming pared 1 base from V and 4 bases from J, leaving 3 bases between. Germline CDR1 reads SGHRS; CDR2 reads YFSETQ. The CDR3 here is CASSLRYNEQFF. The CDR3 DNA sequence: TGCGCCAGCAGCTTGAGGTACAATGAGCAGTTCTTC.

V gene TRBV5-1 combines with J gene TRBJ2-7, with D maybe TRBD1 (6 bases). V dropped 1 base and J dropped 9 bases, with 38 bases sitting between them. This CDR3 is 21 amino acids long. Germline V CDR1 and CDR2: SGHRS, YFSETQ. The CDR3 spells CASSLPTGRTDQTDYESRQYF. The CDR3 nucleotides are TGCGCCAGCAGCTTGCCAACAGGGAGAACCGACCAAACAGACTACGAGTCGCGGCAGTACTTC.

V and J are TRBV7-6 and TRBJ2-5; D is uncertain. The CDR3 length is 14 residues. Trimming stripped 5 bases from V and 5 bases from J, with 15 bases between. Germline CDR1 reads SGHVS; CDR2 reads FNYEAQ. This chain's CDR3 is CASSPPPLRETQYF. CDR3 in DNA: TGTGCCAGCAGCCCCCCCCCGTTACGGGAGACCCAGTACTTC.

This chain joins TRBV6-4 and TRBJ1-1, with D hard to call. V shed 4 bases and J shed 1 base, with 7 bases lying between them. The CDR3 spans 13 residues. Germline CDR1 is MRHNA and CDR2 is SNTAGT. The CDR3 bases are TGTGCCAGCAGTGGGGGTCAGAACACTGAAGCTTTCTTT. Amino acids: CASSGGQNTEAFF.

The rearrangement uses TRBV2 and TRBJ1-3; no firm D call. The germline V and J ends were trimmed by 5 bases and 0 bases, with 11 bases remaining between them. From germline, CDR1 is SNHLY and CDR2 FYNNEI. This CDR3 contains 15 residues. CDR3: CASSSYPNSGNTIYF. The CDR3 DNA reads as TGTGCCAGCAGTTCCTACCCCAACTCTGGAAACACCATATATTTT.

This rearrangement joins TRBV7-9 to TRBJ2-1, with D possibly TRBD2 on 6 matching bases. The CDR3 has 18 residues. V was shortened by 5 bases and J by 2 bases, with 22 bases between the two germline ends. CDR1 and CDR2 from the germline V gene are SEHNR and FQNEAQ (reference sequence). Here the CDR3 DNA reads TGTGCCAGCAGCCTAAAATGGAGGAGGGGTGAGGCCTACAATGAGCAGTTCTTC. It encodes CASSLKWRRGEAYNEQFF. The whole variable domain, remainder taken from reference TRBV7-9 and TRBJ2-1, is DTGVSQNPRHKITKRGQNVTFRCDPISEHNRLYWYRQTLGQGPEFLTYFQNEAQLEKSRLLSDRFSAERPKGSFSTLEIQRTEQGDSAMYLCASSLKWRRGEAYNEQFFGPGTRLTVL.

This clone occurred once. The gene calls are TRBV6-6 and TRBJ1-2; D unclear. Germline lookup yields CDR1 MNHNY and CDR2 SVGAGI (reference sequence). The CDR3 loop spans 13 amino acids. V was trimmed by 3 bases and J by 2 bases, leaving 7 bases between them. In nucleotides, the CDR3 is TGTGCCAGCAGTTATCTCGAGAACTATGGCTACACCTTC. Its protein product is CASSYLENYGYTF.

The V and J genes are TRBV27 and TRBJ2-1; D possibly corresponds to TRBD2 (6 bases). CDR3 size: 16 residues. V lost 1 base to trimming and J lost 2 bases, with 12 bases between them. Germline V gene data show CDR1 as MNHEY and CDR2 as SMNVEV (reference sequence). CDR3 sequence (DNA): TGTGCCAGCAGTTTATTGGCGGGAACCGCCTACAATGAGCAGTTCTTC. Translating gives CASSLLAGTAYNEQFF.

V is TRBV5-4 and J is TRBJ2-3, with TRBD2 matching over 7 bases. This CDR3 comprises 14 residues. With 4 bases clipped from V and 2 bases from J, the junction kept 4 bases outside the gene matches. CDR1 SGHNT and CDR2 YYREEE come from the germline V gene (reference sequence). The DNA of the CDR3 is TGTGCCAGCAGCGGTGGACTAGTCACAGATACGCAGTATTTT. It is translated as CASSGGLVTDTQYF.

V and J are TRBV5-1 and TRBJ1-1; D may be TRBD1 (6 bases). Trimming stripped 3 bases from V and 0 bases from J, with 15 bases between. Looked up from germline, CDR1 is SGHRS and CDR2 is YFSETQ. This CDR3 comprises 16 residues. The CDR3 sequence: CASSSNVQGMNTEAFF. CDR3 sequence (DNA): TGCGCCAGCAGCTCCAACGTCCAGGGGATGAACACTGAAGCTTTCTTT.

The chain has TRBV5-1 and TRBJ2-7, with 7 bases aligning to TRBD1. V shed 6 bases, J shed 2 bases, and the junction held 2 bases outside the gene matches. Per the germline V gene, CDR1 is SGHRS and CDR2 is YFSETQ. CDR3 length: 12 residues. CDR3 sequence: CASKQGTYEQYF. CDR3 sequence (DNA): TGCGCCAGCAAACAGGGGACCTACGAGCAGTACTTC.

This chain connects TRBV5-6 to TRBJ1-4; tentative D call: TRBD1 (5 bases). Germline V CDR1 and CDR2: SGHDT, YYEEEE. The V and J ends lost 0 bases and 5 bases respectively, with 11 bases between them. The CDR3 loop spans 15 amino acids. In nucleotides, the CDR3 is TGTGCCAGCAGCTTGGGGGGCGGACAAAATGAAAAACTGTTTTTT. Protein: CASSLGGGQNEKLFF.

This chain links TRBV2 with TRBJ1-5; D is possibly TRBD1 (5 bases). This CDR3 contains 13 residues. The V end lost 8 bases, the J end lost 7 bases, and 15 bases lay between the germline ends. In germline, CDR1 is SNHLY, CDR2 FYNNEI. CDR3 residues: CASSARGPQPQHF. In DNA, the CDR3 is TGTGCCAGCTCTGCCCGGGGACCCCAGCCCCAGCATTTT.

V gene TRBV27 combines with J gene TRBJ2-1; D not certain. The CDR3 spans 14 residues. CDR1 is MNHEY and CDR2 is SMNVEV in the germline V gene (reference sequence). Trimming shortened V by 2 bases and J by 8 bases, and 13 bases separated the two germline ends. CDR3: CASSLAGAKYEQFF. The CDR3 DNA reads TGTGCCAGCAGTTTAGCCGGCGCGAAGTATGAGCAGTTCTTC.

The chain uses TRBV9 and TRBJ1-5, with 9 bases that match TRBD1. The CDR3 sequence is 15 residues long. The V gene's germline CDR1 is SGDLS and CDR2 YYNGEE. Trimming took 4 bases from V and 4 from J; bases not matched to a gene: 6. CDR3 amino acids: CASSPGTGSNQPQHF. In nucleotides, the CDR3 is TGTGCCAGCAGCCCAGGGACAGGGTCAAATCAGCCCCAGCATTTT. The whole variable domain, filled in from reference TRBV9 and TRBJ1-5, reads DSGVTQTPKHLITATGQRVTLRCSPRSGDLSVYWYQQSLDQGLQFLIQYYNGEERAKGNILERFSAQQFPDLHSELNLSSLELGDSALYFCASSPGTGSNQPQHFGDGTRLSIL.

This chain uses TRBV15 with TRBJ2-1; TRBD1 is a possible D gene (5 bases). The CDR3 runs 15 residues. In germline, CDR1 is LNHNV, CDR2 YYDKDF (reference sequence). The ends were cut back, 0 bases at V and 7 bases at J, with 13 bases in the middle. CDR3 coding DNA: TGTGCCACCAGCAGAGATCTGATAGCAGGGAATGAGCAGTTCTTC. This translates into CATSRDLIAGNEQFF.

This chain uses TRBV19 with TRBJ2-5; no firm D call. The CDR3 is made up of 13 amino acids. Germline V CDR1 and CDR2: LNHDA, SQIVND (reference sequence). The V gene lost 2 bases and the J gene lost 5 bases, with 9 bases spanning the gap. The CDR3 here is CASSITLGETQYF. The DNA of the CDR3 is TGTGCCAGTAGTATAACGTTGGGTGAGACCCAGTACTTC.

The CDR3 loop reads CASSIGRFTNTGELFF. CDR3 in DNA: TGTGCCAGTAGTATAGGGAGGTTCACCAACACCGGGGAGCTGTTTTTT. The chain uses TRBV19 and TRBJ2-2; D may be TRBD2 (5 bases). CDR1 and CDR2 from the germline V gene are LNHDA and SQIVND (reference sequence). This CDR3 is built from 16 residues. Trimming left V 1 base short and J 2 bases short, with 11 bases between. The variable domain in full, completed from reference TRBV19 and TRBJ2-2, reads DGGITQSPKYLFRKEGQNVTLSCEQNLNHDAMYWYRQDPGQGLRLIYYSQIVNDFQKGDIAEGYSVSREKKESFPLTVTSAQKNPTAFYLCASSIGRFTNTGELFFGEGSRLTVL.

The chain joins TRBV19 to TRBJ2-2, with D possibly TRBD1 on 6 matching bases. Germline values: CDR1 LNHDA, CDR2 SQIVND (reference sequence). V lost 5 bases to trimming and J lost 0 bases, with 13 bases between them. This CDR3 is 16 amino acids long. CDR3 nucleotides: TGTGCCAGTAGTGTAATTCGGACAGCGAACACCGGGGAGCTGTTTTTT. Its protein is CASSVIRTANTGELFF.

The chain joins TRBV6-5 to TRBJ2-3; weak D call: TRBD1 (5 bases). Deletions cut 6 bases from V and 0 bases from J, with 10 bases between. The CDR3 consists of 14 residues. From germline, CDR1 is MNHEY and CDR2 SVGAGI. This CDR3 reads CASRGEISTDTQYF. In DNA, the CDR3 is TGTGCCAGCAGAGGGGAAATTAGCACAGATACGCAGTATTTT.

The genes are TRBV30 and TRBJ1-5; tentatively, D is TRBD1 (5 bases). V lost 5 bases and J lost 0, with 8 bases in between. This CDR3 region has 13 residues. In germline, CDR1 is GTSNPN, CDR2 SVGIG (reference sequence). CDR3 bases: TGTGCCTGGGACCAGGGTAGCAATCAGCCCCAGCATTTT. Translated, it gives CAWDQGSNQPQHF.

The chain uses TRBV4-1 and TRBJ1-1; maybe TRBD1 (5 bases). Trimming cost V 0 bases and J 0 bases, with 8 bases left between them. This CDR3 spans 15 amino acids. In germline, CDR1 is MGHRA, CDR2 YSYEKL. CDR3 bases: TGCGCCAGCAGCCAAGATCAGGACATGAACACTGAAGCTTTCTTT. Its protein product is CASSQDQDMNTEAFF.

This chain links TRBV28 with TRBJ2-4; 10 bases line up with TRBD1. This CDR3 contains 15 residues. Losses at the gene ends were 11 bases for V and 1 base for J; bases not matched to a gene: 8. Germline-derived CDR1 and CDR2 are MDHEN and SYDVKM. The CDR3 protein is CASTPDRGAKNIQYF. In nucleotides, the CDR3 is TGTGCCTCAACCCCGGACAGGGGGGCCAAAAACATTCAGTACTTC.

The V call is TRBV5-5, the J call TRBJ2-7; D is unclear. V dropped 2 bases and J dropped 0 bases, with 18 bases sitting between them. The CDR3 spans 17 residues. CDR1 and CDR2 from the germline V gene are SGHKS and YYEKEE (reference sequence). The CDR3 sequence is CASSLARSDISSYEQYF. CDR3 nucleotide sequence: TGTGCCAGCAGCTTAGCGAGGAGCGATATCAGCTCCTACGAGCAGTACTTC.

The CDR3 DNA is TGTGCCAGCAGTTACCTGGAACCTCAGGGGAATGAAAAACTGTTTTTT. This gives the protein CASSYLEPQGNEKLFF. The rearrangement joins TRBV6-5 to TRBJ1-4; TRBD1 might be the D (6 bases). V lost 2 bases, J lost 5 bases, and 15 bases lay in between. This CDR3 contains 16 residues. Germline CDR1 is MNHEY and CDR2 is SVGAGI.

The CDR3: CASSREGVTYNEQFF. The CDR3 DNA follows: TGTGCCAGCAGCCGGGAGGGAGTCACCTACAATGAGCAGTTCTTC. V and J are TRBV9 and TRBJ2-1, with 8 bases that match TRBD2. The CDR3 extends over 15 amino acids. The V and J ends lost 4 bases and 2 bases, in that order; junction bases with no gene match: 5. Germline values: CDR1 SGDLS, CDR2 YYNGEE. The whole variable domain, filled in from reference TRBV9 and TRBJ2-1, reads DSGVTQTPKHLITATGQRVTLRCSPRSGDLSVYWYQQSLDQGLQFLIQYYNGEERAKGNILERFSAQQFPDLHSELNLSSLELGDSALYFCASSREGVTYNEQFFGPGTRLTVL.

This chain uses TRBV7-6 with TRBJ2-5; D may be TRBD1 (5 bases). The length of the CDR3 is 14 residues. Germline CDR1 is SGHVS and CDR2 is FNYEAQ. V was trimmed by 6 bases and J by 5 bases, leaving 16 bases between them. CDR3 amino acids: CASRPQEARETQYF. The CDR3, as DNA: TGTGCCAGCAGACCACAGGAAGCGAGGGAGACCCAGTACTTC.

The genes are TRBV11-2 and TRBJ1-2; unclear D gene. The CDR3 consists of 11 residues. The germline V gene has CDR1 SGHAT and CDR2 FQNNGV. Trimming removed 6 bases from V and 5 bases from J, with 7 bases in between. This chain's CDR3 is CASSTAYGYTF. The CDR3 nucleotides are TGTGCCAGCAGTACAGCGTATGGCTACACCTTC.